The present TCR beta chain was sequenced within a study of regulatory T cells in long-lasting Graves disease. Trimming left V 4 bases short and J 6 bases short, with 13 bases between. The CDR3 loop spans 14 amino acids. In germline, CDR1 is SNHLY, CDR2 FYNNEI. This clonotype was observed many times. As for time point: newly diagnosed GD, antithyroid drugs for less than 3 months. From RNA extracted from PBMCs, the TCR library was made. Diagnosing Graves' disease relied on the American Thyroid Association guidelines. Combining iRepertoire HTBI primers with Arm-PCR of CDR3 regions, the authors built TCR beta libraries. In the authors' workflow: Identification across samples found some 60 TRBV and over 12 TRBJ segments. MiXCR, applied by TCRdb to the multiplex PCR reads, yields one record per CDR3 protein. The V and J calls here are based on TCRdb, not the publication. The sample holds fewer than 400,000 distinct CDR3 sequences, about a sixth seen once.

The chain is built from TRBV2 and TRBJ1-5, with D unresolved. Sequencing was performed on peripheral blood mononuclear cells (PBMCs), taken at new diagnosis, from a patient treated with antithyroid drugs. This TCR derives from a female donor with Graves disease. The CDR3 nucleotides read TGTGCCAGCAGTGCCTTAGGCAGTGTTCAGCCCCAGCATTTT. This encodes CASSALGSVQPQHF.